Following are 12 T cell receptor beta chains from one sample sequenced in a study of T cells in Graves' hyperthyroidism and ophthalmopathy. Amplification of TCR beta CDR3 regions was performed using RNA transcripts as template. First-round RT-PCR of the TCR CDR3 relied on the HTBI primer set. TCRdb reanalysed the multiplex PCR reads using MiXCR and keeps one entry per CDR3 protein. The table shows roughly 840,000 distinct CDR3 sequences, with 38% occurring only once. Sequences were obtained from blood. These receptors were obtained from a man younger than 35 with Graves' hyperthyroidism.

In regard to this clonotype: One end of the junction fails to match germline, which may point to a read error. This chain uses TRBV2 with TRBJ1-4; a weak D match, TRBD1 (6 bases). The CDR3 loop spans 12 amino acids. CDR1 and CDR2 (germline): SNHLY, FYNNEI. The CDR3 protein is CARRQGSEELFF. The CDR3 DNA is TGTGCCAGACGGCAGGGGAGTGAAGAACTGTTTTTT.

The rearrangement links TRBV10-3 to TRBJ1-5, with 7 bases identical to TRBD1. Germline CDR1 ENHRY, CDR2 SYGVKD. V was clipped by 10 bases and J by 6 bases; unmatched bases: 12. The CDR3 sequence is 14 residues long. The CDR3 loop is CASTETGMSQPQHF. The CDR3 nucleotides are TGTGCCAGCACCGAGACAGGGATGTCTCAGCCCCAGCATTTT.

J is TRBJ1-4 and V is TRBV7-2, with D unclear. V was shortened by 10 bases and J by 2 bases, with 14 bases between the two germline ends. This CDR3 has 14 amino acids. Germline CDR1 reads SGHTA; CDR2 reads FQGNSA. The CDR3 here is CAISYDVTNEKLFF. CDR3 in DNA: TGTGCCATCAGTTACGACGTCACTAATGAAAAACTGTTTTTT.

The chain carries TRBV12-3 or TRBV12-4 and TRBJ1-1; no clear D. This CDR3 spans 12 amino acids. Between the trimmed V and J ends, which lost 1 base and 7 bases, there was a span of 7 bases. The CDR3 sequence is CASSLGGHEAFF. The CDR3 bases are TGTGCCAGCAGTTTAGGTGGTCATGAAGCTTTCTTT.

Comment on this clonotype: This may arise from a read error, as a much more abundant clone is one base away. This chain uses TRBV12-3 or TRBV12-4 with TRBJ2-5; D gene unclear. V dropped 6 bases and J dropped 4 bases, with 9 bases sitting between them. The CDR3 loop spans 12 amino acids. Here the CDR3 DNA reads TGTGCCAGCAGGATCGTGGTAGAGACCCAGTACTTC. This encodes CASRIVVETQYF.

The rearrangement joins TRBV7-6 to TRBJ1-1; a weak D match, TRBD1 (5 bases). Per the germline V gene, CDR1 is SGHVS and CDR2 is FNYEAQ. Trimming stripped 3 bases from V and 5 bases from J, with 13 bases between. CDR3 length equals 14 residues. CDR3 loop: CASSFIGGETEAFF. CDR3 nucleotides: TGTGCCAGCAGCTTTATCGGGGGAGAGACTGAAGCTTTCTTT.

The chain is built from TRBV19 and TRBJ2-2; D perhaps matches TRBD2 (5 bases). The CDR3 consists of 17 residues. The germline V gene encodes CDR1 LNHDA and CDR2 SQIVND (reference sequence). V lost 7 bases, J lost 0 bases, and 18 bases lay in between. CDR3 loop: CASNPGLMVTNTGELFF. As DNA, the CDR3 is TGTGCCAGTAACCCTGGACTTATGGTAACGAACACCGGGGAGCTGTTTTTT.

The chain carries TRBV6-1 and TRBJ2-2; tentatively, D is TRBD1 (6 bases). Trimming removed 7 bases from V and 0 bases from J, with 9 bases in between. This CDR3 is 14 amino acids long. CDR1 is MNHNS, CDR2 SASEGT, per germline. CDR3 DNA sequence: TGTGCCAGCAAGGGGACACCGAACACCGGGGAGCTGTTTTTT. This gives the protein CASKGTPNTGELFF.

In the case of this clonotype: With a much larger clone just one base away, this may be a read error. This chain joins TRBV7-9 and TRBJ2-7, with 8 bases lining up with TRBD1. This CDR3 contains 15 residues. Germline V gene data show CDR1 as SEHNR and CDR2 as FQNEAQ (reference sequence). V was clipped by 5 bases and J by 3 bases; unmatched bases: 9. This chain's CDR3 is CASSVDGTGLYEQYF. The CDR3 bases are TGTGCCAGCAGCGTAGACGGGACAGGACTCTACGAGCAGTACTTC.

The chain couples TRBV4-1 to TRBJ1-1; 7 nucleotides line up with TRBD1. Per germline, CDR1 MGHRA and CDR2 YSYEKL. The J segment lost 7 bases and the V segment lost 4 bases, leaving 9 bases of the junction unmatched. The CDR3 totals 14 residues. The CDR3 DNA sequence: TGCGCCAGCAGCCCGACAGGGAGGGGGAATGAAGCTTTCTTT. It is translated as CASSPTGRGNEAFF.

This clonotype was seen once. The chain is built from TRBV19 and TRBJ1-4; D may be TRBD1 (5 bases). Germline V lookup: CDR1 LNHDA, CDR2 SQIVND (reference sequence). V gave up 5 bases and J gave up 9 bases, with 13 bases separating them. This CDR3 spans 13 amino acids. The CDR3 sequence: CASSLGPGQKLFF. The CDR3 DNA follows: TGTGCCAGTAGTTTAGGTCCGGGACAAAAACTGTTTTTT.

The V gene is TRBV12-3 or TRBV12-4, the J gene TRBJ1-2, with D possibly TRBD1 on 6 matching bases. This CDR3 is 15 amino acids long. The germline V and J ends were trimmed by 3 bases and 0 bases, with 11 bases remaining between them. This chain's CDR3 is CASSFVDSANYGYTF. The CDR3, as DNA: TGTGCCAGCAGTTTTGTGGACAGTGCTAACTATGGCTACACCTTC.